The T cell receptor (beta chain) under discussion was sequenced for a study of cytomegalovirus exposure and HLA in healthy donors. Study in general: Around 86 million unique TCRs, all from HLA-typed donors, were included in an early release of the data. Study-level findings and limits: Reported performance of the classifier showed diagnosis of cytomegalovirus status with high specificity and sensitivity. Researchers reported from a later analysis that most CMV-associated TCR beta chains appeared HLA-restricted. Researchers catalogued under 200 TCR beta chains as cytomegalovirus-associated.

This CDR3 spans 14 amino acids. V dropped 6 bases and J dropped 2; count of bases not matched to a gene: 6. The germline gives CDR1 MNHEY, CDR2 SVGAGI. The study ran its PCR with 60 Vbeta and 13 Jbeta primers. Libraries were prepared by immunoSEQ multiplex PCR; TCRdb keeps only in-frame clonotypes and omits some of them. The table includes some 110,000 clones, 75% to 80% detected once. To note about this clone: Its target is not known.

The chain is built from TRBV6-5 and TRBJ1-2; 7 nucleotides agree with TRBD1. The sample consisted of PBMCs. This clonotype was obtained from a man aged 55 to 69 in good health and CMV-seropositive. The CDR3 nucleotides are TGTGCCAGCAGGTGGGGACAGTCCAACTATGGCTACACCTTC. Residues: CASRWGQSNYGYTF.